Below are 24 T cell receptor beta chains sequenced from a single sample in a study of T cells after yellow fever vaccination. MiXCR, applied by TCRdb to the 5' RACE reads, yields one record per CDR3 protein. The sample comprises approximately 300,000 distinct CDR3 sequences, approximately 13% of which are singletons, and roughly 0.5% rests with the top ten. This specimen was CD4+ T cells sorted from PBMCs, taken 45 days after the yellow fever booster vaccination. These receptors all stem from a man between 25 and 39 years old who received the YFV17D yellow fever vaccine.

This clonotype was seen more than once but under ten times. V usage is TRBV28 and J usage is TRBJ2-7, with D possibly matching TRBD1 (5 bases). Germline-derived CDR1 and CDR2 are MDHEN and SYDVKM. The CDR3 runs to 14 residues. V was shortened by 2 bases and J by 2 bases, with 10 bases between the two germline ends. The DNA of the CDR3 is TGTGCCAGCAGTTTAAGGGCCAGGGCCTACGAGCAGTACTTC. This encodes CASSLRARAYEQYF.

This clonotype was seen only a few times. The gene calls are TRBV6-1 and TRBJ2-4; D might be TRBD2 (6 bases). The germline V gene has CDR1 MNHNS and CDR2 SASEGT. V lost 2 bases and J lost 6, with 8 bases in between. This CDR3 region has 13 residues. CDR3 in amino acids: CASSELRGNIQYF. CDR3 DNA: TGTGCCAGCAGTGAATTGCGGGGAAACATTCAGTACTTC.

This clonotype was observed a few times. The V gene is TRBV20-1, the J gene TRBJ2-1; D remains unclear. The V end lost 3 bases, the J end lost 0 bases, and 12 bases lay between the germline ends. The length of the CDR3 is 15 residues. From germline, CDR1 is DFQATT and CDR2 SNEGSKA (reference sequence). This chain's CDR3 is CSASVRLSSYNEQFF. CDR3 bases: TGCAGTGCTAGTGTAAGACTTAGCTCCTACAATGAGCAGTTCTTC.

The V gene is TRBV5-4, the J gene TRBJ2-1, with TRBD2 matching 8 bases. Per the germline V gene, CDR1 is SGHNT and CDR2 is YYREEE (reference sequence). Trimming cost V 2 bases and J 6 bases; bases outside gene matches: 10. The CDR3 has 16 amino acids. CDR3 DNA sequence: TGTGCCAGCAGCTTAGGGTCCAGCGGGAGACCCAATGAGCAGTTCTTC. Translated, it gives CASSLGSSGRPNEQFF. Together with reference TRBV5-4 and TRBJ2-1, the CDR3 gives the full variable domain: ETGVTQSPTHLIKTRGQQVTLRCSSQSGHNTVSWYQQALGQGPQFIFQYYREEENGRGNFPPRFSGLQFPNYSSELNVNALELDDSALYLCASSLGSSGRPNEQFFGPGTRLTVL.

This clonotype was seen a handful of times. V and J are TRBV5-6 and TRBJ2-7; 8 nucleotides line up with TRBD1. Germline CDR1 reads SGHDT; CDR2 reads YYEEEE. V shed 3 bases, J shed 3 bases, and the junction held 2 bases outside the gene matches. This CDR3 spans 13 amino acids. This chain's CDR3 is CASSWTGNYEQYF. The CDR3 DNA follows: TGTGCCAGCAGCTGGACAGGGAACTACGAGCAGTACTTC.

The V and J genes are TRBV5-1 and TRBJ2-2; D gene ambiguous. The CDR3 totals 13 residues. Trimming took 0 bases from V and 4 from J, leaving 4 bases between them. In germline, CDR1 is SGHRS, CDR2 YFSETQ. The DNA for the CDR3 is TGCGCCAGCAGCTTGGCCATCACCGGGGAGCTGTTTTTT. Its translation is CASSLAITGELFF.

With respect to this clonotype: Compared with germline, one end of the junction differs, possibly owing to a read error. V and J are TRBV11-2 and TRBJ2-5, with no clear D. The V gene's germline CDR1 is SGHAT and CDR2 FQNNGV. The CDR3 runs 12 residues. For the CDR3, the DNA is TGTGCCAGCAGCTTAGGGGCGGAGAGCCAGTACTTC. Protein product: CASSLGAESQYF.

This clonotype was seen only a few times. As DNA, the CDR3 is TGTGCCAGCAGCCTCCACCCTGGGACCCTCGCCCCTACGCAGTATTTT. Its protein is CASSLHPGTLAPTQYF. The V and J genes are TRBV11-2 and TRBJ2-3; either TRBD1 or TRBD2 may fit D (5 bases each). Germline values: CDR1 SGHAT, CDR2 FQNNGV. The V and J ends lost 5 bases and 8 bases respectively, with 23 bases between them. This CDR3 is built from 16 residues. The full variable domain, completed using reference TRBV11-2 and TRBJ2-3, is EAGVAQSPRYKIIEKRQSVAFWCNPISGHATLYWYQQILGQGPKLLIQFQNNGVVDDSQLPKDRFSAERLKGVDSTLKIQPAKLEDSAVYLCASSLHPGTLAPTQYFGPGTRLTVL.

On this clonotype: Mismatch with germline at one junction end may stem from a read error. The CDR3 sequence: CASILEWARGGELFF. In DNA, the CDR3 is TGTGCCAGCATCTTAGAGTGGGCGAGAGGCGGGGAGCTGTTTTTT. This chain links TRBV7-9 with TRBJ2-2; D ambiguous. Germline values: CDR1 SEHNR, CDR2 FQNEAQ (reference sequence). The CDR3 length is 15 residues. Supplemented by reference TRBV7-9 and TRBJ2-2, the full variable domain reads DTGVSQNPRHKITKRGQNVTFRCDPISEHNRLYWYRQTLGQGPEFLTYFQNEAQLEKSRLLSDRFSAERPKGSFSTLEIQRTEQGDSAMYLCASILEWARGGELFFGEGSRLTVL.

This clonotype was seen a few times. The V call is TRBV29-1, the J call TRBJ1-2; D is possibly TRBD1 (5 bases). Germline V gene sequence: CDR1 SQVTM, CDR2 ANQGSEA. The CDR3 covers 13 residues. The V end lost 3 bases, the J end lost 4 bases, and 12 bases lay between the germline ends. The CDR3 reads CSVDLRGSYGYTF. CDR3 DNA sequence: TGCAGCGTTGATCTGCGGGGCTCCTATGGCTACACCTTC.

This clonotype was observed a few times. CDR3 nucleotide sequence: TGTGCCAGCAGTGAATTGGGGGGTAGGGAGACCCAGTACTTC. This gives the protein CASSELGGRETQYF. The J gene is TRBJ2-5, the V gene TRBV25-1; perhaps TRBD2 as D (6 bases). The V and J ends lost 1 base and 5 bases respectively, with 11 bases between them. This CDR3 comprises 14 residues. Germline V gene data show CDR1 as MGHDK and CDR2 as SYGVNS.

This chain connects TRBV7-9 to TRBJ2-7, with D perhaps TRBD1 (5 bases). The CDR3 consists of 13 residues. The germline V gene has CDR1 SEHNR and CDR2 FQNEAQ (reference sequence). Between the trimmed V and J ends, which lost 2 bases and 5 bases, there was a span of 10 bases. Here the CDR3 reads CASSLTGTHEQYF. The CDR3 region has the DNA TGTGCCAGCAGCTTAACAGGAACCCACGAGCAGTACTTC.

V and J are TRBV20-1 and TRBJ2-3; D is unresolved. The CDR3 extends over 17 amino acids. V was clipped by 1 base and J by 2 bases, with 19 bases between them. The V gene's germline CDR1 is DFQATT and CDR2 SNEGSKA (reference sequence). CDR3 sequence reads: CSARGGEDWLFTDTQYF. The CDR3 bases are TGCAGTGCTAGAGGCGGCGAAGACTGGCTATTCACAGATACGCAGTATTTT.

A few counts support this clonotype. The chain is built from TRBV5-6 and TRBJ2-3; D call uncertain. V was clipped by 4 bases and J by 1 base, with 19 bases between them. Germline V gives CDR1 SGHDT, CDR2 YYEEEE. This CDR3 has 17 residues. DNA of the CDR3: TGTGCCAGCAGCCTAACCACTCGAACAACGGGCACAGATACGCAGTATTTT. It yields the protein CASSLTTRTTGTDTQYF.

The CDR3 here is CAWAGGSVDTQYF. The CDR3 DNA follows: TGTGCCTGGGCCGGAGGGAGCGTAGATACGCAGTATTTT. This sequence joins TRBV30 and TRBJ2-3; D is possibly TRBD2 (6 bases). This CDR3 region has 13 residues. The V gene lost 5 bases and the J gene lost 5 bases, with 14 bases spanning the gap. Germline loops: CDR1 GTSNPN, CDR2 SVGIG (reference sequence).

This clonotype was found a few times. The chain carries TRBV7-2 and TRBJ2-3; no clear D. Trimming cost V 2 bases and J 2 bases, with 17 bases left between them. CDR1 SGHTA and CDR2 FQGNSA come from the germline V gene. The CDR3 is made up of 17 amino acids. The CDR3 region has the DNA TGTGCCAGCAGCTTACAGGCGGCCGGGTTCACCACAGATACGCAGTATTTT. It translates to CASSLQAAGFTTDTQYF. Supplemented by reference TRBV7-2 and TRBJ2-3, the full variable domain reads GAGVSQSPSNKVTEKGKDVELRCDPISGHTALYWYRQSLGQGLEFLIYFQGNSAPDKSGLPSDRFSAERTGGSVSTLTIQRTQQEDSAVYLCASSLQAAGFTTDTQYFGPGTRLTVL.

A few counts support this clonotype. The chain is built from TRBV9 and TRBJ2-7, with 7 bases that match TRBD2. From germline, CDR1 is SGDLS and CDR2 YYNGEE. The CDR3 runs 14 residues. V trimming: 4 bases; J trimming: 6 bases; junction bases outside the gene matches: 10. CDR3: CASSPGTIPREQYF. The CDR3 coding sequence is TGTGCCAGCAGCCCAGGGACTATACCTCGCGAGCAGTACTTC.

This clonotype has only a few counts. The rearrangement uses TRBV30 and TRBJ2-3; possibly TRBD2 for D (6 bases). Trimming pared 1 base from V and 5 bases from J, leaving 16 bases between. CDR3 length: 15 residues. The germline CDR1 and CDR2 sequences are GTSNPN and SVGIG (reference sequence). The CDR3 region is CAWSARMGGGDTQYF. Written as DNA, the CDR3 is TGTGCCTGGAGTGCCCGAATGGGGGGTGGAGATACGCAGTATTTT.

This clonotype was detected a few times. The rearrangement links TRBV7-9 to TRBJ2-7; D is uncertain. The CDR3 length is 13 residues. Germline CDR1 is SEHNR and CDR2 is FQNEAQ (reference sequence). Trimming cost V 3 bases and J 5 bases, with 11 bases left between them. CDR3 in DNA: TGTGCCAGCAGCTTCACTTTGGCAGACGAGCAGTACTTC. Translated: CASSFTLADEQYF. Filled out from reference TRBV7-9 and TRBJ2-7, the complete variable domain reads DTGVSQNPRHKITKRGQNVTFRCDPISEHNRLYWYRQTLGQGPEFLTYFQNEAQLEKSRLLSDRFSAERPKGSFSTLEIQRTEQGDSAMYLCASSFTLADEQYFGPGTRLTVT.

This clonotype came up a few times. The rearrangement links TRBV7-2 to TRBJ1-1, with D hard to call. The CDR3 contains 15 residues. V lost 0 bases and J 1 base, leaving 9 bases between the germline ends. Germline V CDR1 and CDR2: SGHTA, FQGNSA. The CDR3 nucleotides are TGTGCCAGCAGCTTAGCGGCAGGACCGAACACTGAAGCTTTCTTT. It encodes CASSLAAGPNTEAFF.

The CDR3 DNA is TGTGCCATCGGGCCCGGGGGGCGCTACGAGCAGTACTTC. Protein: CAIGPGGRYEQYF. The chain is built from TRBV27 and TRBJ2-7; D may be TRBD2 (7 bases). Between the trimmed V and J ends, which lost 10 bases and 3 bases, there was a span of 16 bases. This CDR3 region has 13 residues. Germline CDR1 reads MNHEY; CDR2 reads SMNVEV (reference sequence).

The chain couples TRBV15 to TRBJ2-7, with 9 positions matching TRBD1. The CDR3 length is 15 residues. Germline V gene sequence: CDR1 LNHNV, CDR2 YYDKDF (reference sequence). V lost 0 bases, J lost 4 bases, and 4 bases stayed unmatched. CDR3 loop: CATSREPQGAYEQYF. CDR3 coding DNA: TGTGCCACCAGCAGAGAACCACAGGGGGCGTACGAGCAGTACTTC. The variable domain in full, completed from reference TRBV15 and TRBJ2-7, reads DAMVIQNPRYQVTQFGKPVTLSCSQTLNHNVMYWYQQKSSQAPKLLFHYYDKDFNNEADTPDNFQSRRPNTSFCFLDIRSPGLGDTAMYLCATSREPQGAYEQYFGPGTRLTVT.

The CDR3 reads CSAKAKRAYNEQFF. CDR3 sequence (DNA): TGCAGTGCGAAGGCCAAGCGAGCCTACAATGAGCAGTTCTTC. The rearrangement joins TRBV20-1 to TRBJ2-1, with no clear D. CDR3 length: 14 amino acids. Germline values: CDR1 DFQATT, CDR2 SNEGSKA (reference sequence). V was trimmed by 6 bases and J by 2 bases, leaving 14 bases between them.

This clonotype has more than one count but fewer than ten. This chain connects TRBV28 to TRBJ2-1; D remains unclear. The germline V gene encodes CDR1 MDHEN and CDR2 SYDVKM. The CDR3 runs to 12 residues. V dropped 4 bases and J dropped 6 bases, with 7 bases sitting between them. This chain's CDR3 is CASSWPPNEQFF. The CDR3, as DNA: TGTGCCAGCAGTTGGCCCCCCAATGAGCAGTTCTTC.